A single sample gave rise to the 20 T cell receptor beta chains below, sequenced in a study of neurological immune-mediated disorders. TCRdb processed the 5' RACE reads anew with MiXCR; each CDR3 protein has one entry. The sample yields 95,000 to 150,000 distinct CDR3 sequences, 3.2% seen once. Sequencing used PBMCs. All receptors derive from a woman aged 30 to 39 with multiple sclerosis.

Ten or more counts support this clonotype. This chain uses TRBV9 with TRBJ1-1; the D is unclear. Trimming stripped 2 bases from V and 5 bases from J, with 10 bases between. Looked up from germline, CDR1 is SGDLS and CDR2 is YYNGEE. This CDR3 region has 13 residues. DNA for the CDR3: TGTGCCAGCAGCGTGGACGCAGCGACTGAAGCTTTCTTT. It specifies CASSVDAATEAFF.

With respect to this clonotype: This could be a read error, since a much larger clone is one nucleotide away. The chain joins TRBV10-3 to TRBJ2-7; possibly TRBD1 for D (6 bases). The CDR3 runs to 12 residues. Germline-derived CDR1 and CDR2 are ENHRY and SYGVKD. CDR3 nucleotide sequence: TGTGACATCAGCTGGACAGACTACGAGCAGTACTTC. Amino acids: CDISWTDYEQYF.

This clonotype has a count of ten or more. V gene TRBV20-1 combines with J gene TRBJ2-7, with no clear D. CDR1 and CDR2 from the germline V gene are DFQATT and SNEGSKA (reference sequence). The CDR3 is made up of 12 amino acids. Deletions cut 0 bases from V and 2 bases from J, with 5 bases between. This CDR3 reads CSARERAYEQYF. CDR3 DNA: TGCAGTGCTAGAGAGCGAGCCTACGAGCAGTACTTC.

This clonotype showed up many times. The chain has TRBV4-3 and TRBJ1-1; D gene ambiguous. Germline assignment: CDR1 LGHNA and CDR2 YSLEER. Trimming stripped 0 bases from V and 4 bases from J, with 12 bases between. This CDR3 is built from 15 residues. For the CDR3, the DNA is TGCGCCAGCAGCCAAGATCGGGTGGACGGCACTGAAGCTTTCTTT. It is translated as CASSQDRVDGTEAFF.

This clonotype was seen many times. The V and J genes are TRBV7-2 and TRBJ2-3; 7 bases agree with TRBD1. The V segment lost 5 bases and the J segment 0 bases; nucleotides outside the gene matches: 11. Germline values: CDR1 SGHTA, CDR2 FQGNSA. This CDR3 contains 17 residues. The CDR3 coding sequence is TGTGCCAGCAGCCCACAAGGGACAGCTTCTAGCACAGATACGCAGTATTTT. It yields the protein CASSPQGTASSTDTQYF.

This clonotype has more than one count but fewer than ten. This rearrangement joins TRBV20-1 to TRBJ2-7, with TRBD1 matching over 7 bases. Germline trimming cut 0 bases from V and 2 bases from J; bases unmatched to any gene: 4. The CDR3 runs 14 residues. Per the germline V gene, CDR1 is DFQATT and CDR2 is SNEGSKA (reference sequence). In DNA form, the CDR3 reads TGCAGTGCTAGAGATCGGGACAGCACCTACGAGCAGTACTTC. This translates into CSARDRDSTYEQYF.

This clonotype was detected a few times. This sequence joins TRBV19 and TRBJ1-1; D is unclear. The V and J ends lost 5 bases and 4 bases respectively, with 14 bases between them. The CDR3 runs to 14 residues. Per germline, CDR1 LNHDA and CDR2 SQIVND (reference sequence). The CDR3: CASSPDRAATEAFF. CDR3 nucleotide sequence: TGTGCCAGTAGTCCGGACCGCGCAGCCACTGAAGCTTTCTTT.

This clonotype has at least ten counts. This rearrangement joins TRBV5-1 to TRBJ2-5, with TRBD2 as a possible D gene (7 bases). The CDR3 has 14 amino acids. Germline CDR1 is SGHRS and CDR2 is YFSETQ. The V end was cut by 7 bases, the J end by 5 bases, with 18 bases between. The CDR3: CASSKGGPPETQYF. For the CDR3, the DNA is TGCGCCAGCTCCAAGGGGGGGCCTCCGGAGACCCAGTACTTC.

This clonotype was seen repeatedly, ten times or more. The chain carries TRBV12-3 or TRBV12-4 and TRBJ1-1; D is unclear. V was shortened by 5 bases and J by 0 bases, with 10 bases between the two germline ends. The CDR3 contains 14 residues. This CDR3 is CASSPSWLNTEAFF. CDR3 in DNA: TGTGCCAGCAGTCCCTCATGGCTGAACACTGAAGCTTTCTTT.

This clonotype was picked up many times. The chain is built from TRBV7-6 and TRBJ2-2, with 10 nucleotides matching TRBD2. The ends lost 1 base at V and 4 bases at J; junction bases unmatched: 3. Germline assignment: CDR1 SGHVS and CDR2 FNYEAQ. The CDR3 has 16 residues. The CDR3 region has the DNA TGTGCCAGCAGCTTAGGGCTAGCGGGAGCCACCGGGGAGCTGTTTTTT. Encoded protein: CASSLGLAGATGELFF.

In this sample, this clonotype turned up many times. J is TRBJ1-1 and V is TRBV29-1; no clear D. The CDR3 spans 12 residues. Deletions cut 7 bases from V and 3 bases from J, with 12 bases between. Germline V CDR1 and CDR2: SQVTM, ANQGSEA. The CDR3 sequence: CSGGRRDTEAFF. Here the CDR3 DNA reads TGCAGCGGAGGACGGCGGGACACTGAAGCTTTCTTT.

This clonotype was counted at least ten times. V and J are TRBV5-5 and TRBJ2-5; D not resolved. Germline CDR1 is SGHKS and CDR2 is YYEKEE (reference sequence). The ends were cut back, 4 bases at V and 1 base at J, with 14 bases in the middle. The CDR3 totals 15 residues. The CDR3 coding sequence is TGTGCCAGCAGCGATAGTCTGGTTTTCCAAGAGACCCAGTACTTC. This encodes CASSDSLVFQETQYF.

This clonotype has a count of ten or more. The CDR3 loop reads CASSKRDRNYEQYF. Written as DNA, the CDR3 is TGTGCCAGCAGCAAAAGGGACAGGAATTACGAGCAGTACTTC. J is TRBJ2-7 and V is TRBV7-9, with 8 positions matching TRBD1. There are 14 residues in the CDR3. V lost 5 bases, J lost 4 bases, and 7 bases stayed unmatched. Germline V gene data show CDR1 as SEHNR and CDR2 as FQNEAQ (reference sequence).

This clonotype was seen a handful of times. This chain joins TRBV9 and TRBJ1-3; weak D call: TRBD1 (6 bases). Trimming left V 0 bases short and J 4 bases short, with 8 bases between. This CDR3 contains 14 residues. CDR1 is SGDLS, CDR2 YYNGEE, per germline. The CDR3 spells CASSVEGTGNTIYF. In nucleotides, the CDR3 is TGTGCCAGCAGCGTAGAAGGGACAGGAAACACCATATATTTT.

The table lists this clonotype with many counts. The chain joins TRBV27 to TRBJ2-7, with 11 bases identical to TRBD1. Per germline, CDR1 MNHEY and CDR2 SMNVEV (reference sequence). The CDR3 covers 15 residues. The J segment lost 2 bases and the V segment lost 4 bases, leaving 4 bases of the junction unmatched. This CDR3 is CASSSPGQGAYEQYF. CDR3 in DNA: TGTGCCAGCAGTTCCCCGGGACAGGGGGCCTACGAGCAGTACTTC.

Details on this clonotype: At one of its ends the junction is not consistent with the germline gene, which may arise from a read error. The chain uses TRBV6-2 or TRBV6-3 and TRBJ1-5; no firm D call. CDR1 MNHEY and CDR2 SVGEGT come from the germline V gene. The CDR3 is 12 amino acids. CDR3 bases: TGTGCCAGCAGTTTTAGCAATAAGACCCAGAATTTT. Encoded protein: CASSFSNKTQNF.

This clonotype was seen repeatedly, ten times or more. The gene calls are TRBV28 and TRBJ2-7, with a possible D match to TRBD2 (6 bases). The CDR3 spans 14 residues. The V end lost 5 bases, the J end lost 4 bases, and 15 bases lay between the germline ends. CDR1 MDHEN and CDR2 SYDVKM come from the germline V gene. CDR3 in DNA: TGTGCCAGCAGTCGTCCGGGACTGAGTTACGAGCAGTACTTC. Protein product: CASSRPGLSYEQYF.

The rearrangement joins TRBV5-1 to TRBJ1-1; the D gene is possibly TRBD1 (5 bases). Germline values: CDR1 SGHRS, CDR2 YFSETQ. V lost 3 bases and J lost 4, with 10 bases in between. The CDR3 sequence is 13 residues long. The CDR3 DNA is TGCGCCAGCAGCTATCAGGGTGGCACTGAAGCTTTCTTT. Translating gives CASSYQGGTEAFF.

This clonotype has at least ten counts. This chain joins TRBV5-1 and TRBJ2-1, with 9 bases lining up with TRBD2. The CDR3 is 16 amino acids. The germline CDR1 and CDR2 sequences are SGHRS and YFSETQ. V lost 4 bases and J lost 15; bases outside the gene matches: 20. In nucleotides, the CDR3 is TGCGCCAGCAGCCCCGTCGGGGCGGGGGGGTTTAATAGGTGGTTCTTC. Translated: CASSPVGAGGFNRWFF.

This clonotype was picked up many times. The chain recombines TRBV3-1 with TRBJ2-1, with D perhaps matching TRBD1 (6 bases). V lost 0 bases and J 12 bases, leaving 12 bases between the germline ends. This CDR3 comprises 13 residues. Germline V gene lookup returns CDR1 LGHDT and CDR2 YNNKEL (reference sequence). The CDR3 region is CASSQDDETGQFF. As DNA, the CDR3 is TGTGCCAGCAGCCAAGATGACGAGACAGGGCAGTTCTTC.